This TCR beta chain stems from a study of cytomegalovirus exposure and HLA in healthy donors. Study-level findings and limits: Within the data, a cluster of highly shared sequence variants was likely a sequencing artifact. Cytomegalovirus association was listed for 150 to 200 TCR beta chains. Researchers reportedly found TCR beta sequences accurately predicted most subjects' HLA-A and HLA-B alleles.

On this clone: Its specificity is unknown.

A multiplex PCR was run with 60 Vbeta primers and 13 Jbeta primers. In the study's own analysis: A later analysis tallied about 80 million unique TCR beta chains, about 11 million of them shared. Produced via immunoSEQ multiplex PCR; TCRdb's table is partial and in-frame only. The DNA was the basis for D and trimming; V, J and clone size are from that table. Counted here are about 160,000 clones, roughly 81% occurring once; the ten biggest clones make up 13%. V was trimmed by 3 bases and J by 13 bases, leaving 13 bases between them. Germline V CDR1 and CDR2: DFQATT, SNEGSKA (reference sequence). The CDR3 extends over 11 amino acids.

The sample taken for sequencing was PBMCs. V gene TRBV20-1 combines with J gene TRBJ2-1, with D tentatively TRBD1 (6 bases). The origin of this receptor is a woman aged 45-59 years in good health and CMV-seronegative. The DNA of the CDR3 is TGCAGTGCTAGGGAGATGGGGGCACAGTTCTTC. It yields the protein CSAREMGAQFF.